A selection of T cell receptor beta chains follows, all from one sample in a study of cytomegalovirus exposure and HLA in healthy donors. This table comes from immunoSEQ multiplex PCR, and its TCRdb copy is limited to in-frame clones, with some not included. This sample has about 190,000 clones, with just under 75% found just once. Sequencing was carried out using PBMCs. All receptors come from a woman between 25 and 40 years old in good health and CMV-seropositive. Each CDR3 is given with its conserved first and last residue. A D gene is named only where the DNA matches it firmly. Clone size, where shown, is once, few, many, or a class for clones that have expanded.

CDR3,DNA,J,size,length,D,V
CASGLEGGLAGAPSGKQFF,TGTGCTAGTGGTTTGGAGGGGGGATTAGCGGGAGCTCCATCGGGGAAGCAGTTCTTC,TRBJ2-1,NA,19,TRBD2,TRBV12-5
CASSLGGQDQPQHF,TGTGCCAGCAGCTTGGGGGGGCAGGATCAGCCCCAGCATTTT,TRBJ1-5,NA,14,NA,TRBV5-5
CASSDGTGGNEQFF,TGTGCCAGCAGTGACGGCACCGGGGGCAATGAGCAGTTCTTC,TRBJ2-1,NA,14,NA,TRBV6-4
CASSLGTSYEQYF,TGTGCCAGCAGTTTAGGGACTAGCTACGAGCAGTACTTC,TRBJ2-7,NA,13,TRBD2,TRBV27
CASSASTGGGRKLFF,TGTGCCAGTAGTGCCTCGACAGGGGGCGGACGAAAACTGTTTTTT,TRBJ1-4,NA,15,TRBD1,TRBV19
CASSLTAQTSFYNEQFF,TGTGCCAGCAGCCTCACCGCGCAGACTAGCTTCTACAATGAGCAGTTCTTC,TRBJ2-1,NA,17,TRBD2,TRBV14
CASSPRDTHEQFF,TGTGCCAGCAGCCCCCGGGACACCCATGAGCAGTTCTTC,TRBJ2-1,few,13,NA,TRBV11-3
CASKDNSYNEQFF,TGTGCCAGCAAGGACAACTCCTACAATGAGCAGTTCTTC,TRBJ2-1,NA,13,NA,TRBV27
CASSLQEVASGTYNEQFF,TGTGCCAGCAGCTTACAGGAGGTGGCTAGCGGGACGTACAATGAGCAGTTCTTC,TRBJ2-1,NA,18,TRBD2,TRBV7-9
CASSLRGYSYEQYF,TGTGCCAGCAGTTTAAGGGGGTACTCCTACGAGCAGTACTTC,TRBJ2-7,NA,14,NA,TRBV27
CASSFTGGNTEAFF,TGTGCCAGCAGTTTCACCGGGGGTAACACTGAAGCTTTCTTT,TRBJ1-1,few,14,NA,TRBV27
CASSAGLASHREQFF,TGTGCCAGCAGCGCCGGACTAGCTTCCCACCGAGAGCAGTTCTTC,TRBJ2-1,NA,15,TRBD2,TRBV7-8
CASSGLAGAEQYF,TGTGCCAGCAGCGGACTAGCGGGAGCCGAGCAGTACTTC,TRBJ2-7,NA,13,TRBD2,TRBV27
CASSGTSANYGYTF,TGTGCCAGCAGCGGGACATCAGCTAACTATGGCTACACCTTC,TRBJ1-2,NA,14,NA,TRBV9
CASSLREGTEAFF,TGTGCCAGCAGCCTCAGGGAAGGCACTGAAGCTTTCTTT,TRBJ1-1,NA,13,NA,TRBV5-4
CASSPLTSYEQYF,TGTGCCAGTAGTCCCCTGACATCTTACGAGCAGTACTTC,TRBJ2-7,NA,13,NA,TRBV19
CAWSWITTYEQYF,TGTGCCTGGAGTTGGATTACTACCTACGAGCAGTACTTC,TRBJ2-7,NA,13,NA,TRBV30
CASSQDGARGEGEKLFF,TGTGCCAGCAGCCAAGATGGGGCCAGGGGTGAAGGGGAAAAACTGTTTTTT,TRBJ1-4,NA,17,NA,TRBV4-2
CASSQDIDAGLAYEQYF,TGCGCCAGCAGCCAAGATATTGATGCAGGGCTCGCCTACGAGCAGTACTTC,TRBJ2-7,once,17,NA,TRBV4-1
CASSTQNNQPQHF,TGTGCCAGCAGTACACAGAATAATCAGCCCCAGCATTTT,TRBJ1-5,NA,13,NA,TRBV6-6
CASSGVANNEQFF,TGTGCCAGCAGTGGGGTAGCGAACAATGAGCAGTTCTTC,TRBJ2-1,NA,13,NA,TRBV2